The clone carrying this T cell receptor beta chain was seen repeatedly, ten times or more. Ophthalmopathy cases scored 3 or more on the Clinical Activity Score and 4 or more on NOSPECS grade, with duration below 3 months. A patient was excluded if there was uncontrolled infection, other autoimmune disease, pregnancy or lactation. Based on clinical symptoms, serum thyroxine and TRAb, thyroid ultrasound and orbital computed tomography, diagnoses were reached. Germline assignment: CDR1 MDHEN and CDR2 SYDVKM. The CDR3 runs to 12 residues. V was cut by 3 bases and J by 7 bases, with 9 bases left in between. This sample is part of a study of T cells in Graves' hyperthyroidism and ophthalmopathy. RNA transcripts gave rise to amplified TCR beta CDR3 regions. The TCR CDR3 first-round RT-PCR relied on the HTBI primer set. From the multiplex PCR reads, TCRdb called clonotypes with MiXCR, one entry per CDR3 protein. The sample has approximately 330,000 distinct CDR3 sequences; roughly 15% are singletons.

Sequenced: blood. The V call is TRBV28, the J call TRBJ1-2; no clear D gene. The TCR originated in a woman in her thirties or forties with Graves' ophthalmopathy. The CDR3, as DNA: TGTGCCAGCAGTTTGGCGTTGGGTGGCTACACCTTC. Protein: CASSLALGGYTF.